The 29 T cell receptor beta chains below all came from one sample that was sequenced in a study of T cell repertoires in cytomegalovirus infection. Using its own MiXCR run on the reads, TCRdb lists one record per CDR3 protein. This table has about 260,000 distinct CDR3 sequences, roughly 15% appearing once. The sequenced sample was PBMCs. The receptors were gathered from a human donor in good health (CMV status not recorded). Some clones in this sample may be carry-over from other donors' samples.

Turning to this clonotype: A much more abundant neighbour one base away suggests this may be a read error. The chain is built from TRBV6-6 and TRBJ2-7, with 12 bases lining up with TRBD2. The germline V gene has CDR1 MNHNY and CDR2 SVGAGI (reference sequence). V shed 5 bases, J shed 7 bases, and the junction held 3 bases outside the gene matches. The CDR3 is made up of 13 amino acids. The CDR3 bases are TGTGCCAGCAGTCACACTAGCGGGGGGGAGCAGTACGTC. This translates into CASSHTSGGEQYV.

This clonotype was detected a few times. This chain uses TRBV20-1 with TRBJ2-2, with 11 bases matching TRBD1. Trimming at V came to 2 bases and at J to 0 bases, leaving 11 bases not matched to a gene. This CDR3 is 19 amino acids long. Germline CDR1 DFQATT, CDR2 SNEGSKA (reference sequence). CDR3 DNA sequence: TGCAGTGCTAGACGTTGGGGGCTGGGACAGGGGGCGAACACCGGGGAGCTGTTTTTT. Residues: CSARRWGLGQGANTGELFF.

The chain links TRBV12-3 or TRBV12-4 to TRBJ2-2; D unresolved. V lost 2 bases, J lost 6 bases, and 7 bases lay in between. The CDR3 loop spans 13 amino acids. CDR3 DNA: TGTGCCAGCAGTTTATACCGTTCCGGGGAGCTGTTTTTT. Encoded protein: CASSLYRSGELFF.

The gene calls are TRBV2 and TRBJ2-6, with 7 bases matching TRBD1. The V and J ends lost 5 bases and 1 base, in that order; junction bases with no gene match: 14. Germline assignment: CDR1 SNHLY and CDR2 FYNNEI. This CDR3 contains 19 residues. CDR3 region: CASSKSLQGVVSGANVLTF. CDR3 coding DNA: TGTGCCAGCAGTAAGAGTTTGCAGGGGGTGGTGTCTGGGGCCAACGTCCTGACTTTC.

This clonotype was seen repeatedly, ten times or more. The chain links TRBV7-9 to TRBJ1-2; D gene unclear. The CDR3 has 13 amino acids. In germline, CDR1 is SEHNR, CDR2 FQNEAQ (reference sequence). Trimming cost V 3 bases and J 8 bases, with 13 bases left between them. The DNA for the CDR3 is TGTGCCAGCAGCTTCAGAGGAGCTACGGGCTACACCTTC. It translates to CASSFRGATGYTF.

The V gene is TRBV12-3 or TRBV12-4, the J gene TRBJ1-5; 11 bases are a match to TRBD1. CDR3 length equals 16 residues. The V gene end was trimmed by 5 bases and the J gene end by 3 bases; junction bases not matched to a gene: 6. This CDR3 is CASSPRTGGFNQPQHF. The CDR3 DNA reads TGTGCCAGCAGTCCACGGACAGGGGGCTTCAATCAGCCCCAGCATTTT.

In this sample, this clonotype turned up many times. The chain has TRBV28 and TRBJ2-7; D gene uncertain. V lost 5 bases and J 4 bases, leaving 12 bases between the germline ends. Germline CDR1 MDHEN, CDR2 SYDVKM. This CDR3 is built from 13 residues. CDR3 DNA sequence: TGTGCCAGCAGTCGTGTGACACCTTACGAGCAGTACTTC. It codes for CASSRVTPYEQYF. Full variable domain (remainder filled in from reference TRBV28 and TRBJ2-7): DVKVTQSSRYLVKRTGEKVFLECVQDMDHENMFWYRQDPGLGLRLIYFSYDVKMKEKGDIPEGYSVSREKKERFSLILESASTNQTSMYLCASSRVTPYEQYFGPGTRLTVT.

V and J are TRBV28 and TRBJ1-1; the match to TRBD1 covers 9 bases. The germline V gene has CDR1 MDHEN and CDR2 SYDVKM. CDR3 length: 14 amino acids. The trim removed 2 bases at V and 6 bases at J, leaving 4 bases unmatched. This CDR3 reads CASSLGTGIAEAFF. CDR3 sequence (DNA): TGTGCCAGCAGTTTAGGGACAGGGATCGCTGAAGCTTTCTTT.

The chain recombines TRBV18 with TRBJ1-2; 8 positions match TRBD1. The CDR3 extends over 15 amino acids. CDR1 is KGHSH and CDR2 is LQKENI in the germline V gene. J was trimmed by 3 bases and V by 3 bases; bases with no gene match: 6. The CDR3 coding sequence is TGTGCCAGCTCACCGCAGACAGGGGATTACTATGGCTACACCTTC. This codes for CASSPQTGDYYGYTF.

This clonotype was picked up one time. The chain uses TRBV4-2 and TRBJ1-3; D gene unclear. CDR1 is LGHNA and CDR2 is YNFKEQ in the germline V gene. The CDR3 totals 13 residues. The ends were cut back, 3 bases at V and 7 bases at J, with 10 bases in the middle. The DNA of the CDR3 is TGTGCCAGCAGCCAGCCTGGAGGGAACACCATATATTTT. Translating gives CASSQPGGNTIYF.

This clonotype has ten or more counts. The chain couples TRBV12-3 or TRBV12-4 to TRBJ2-1; 7 bases fit TRBD1. The CDR3 sequence is 15 residues long. V shed 5 bases and J 3 bases; nucleotides not matched to a gene: 7. In DNA form, the CDR3 reads TGTGCCAGCAGTCACCTCCGGGACAGCTACAATGAGCAGTTCTTC. Its translation is CASSHLRDSYNEQFF.

The chain has TRBV4-1 and TRBJ2-3; possible D gene TRBD2, 5 bases. CDR1 and CDR2 from the germline V gene are MGHRA and YSYEKL. The germline V and J ends were trimmed by 1 base and 4 bases, with 6 bases remaining between them. The CDR3 has 13 residues. CDR3 nucleotides: TGCGCCAGCAGCCAAGCCGGGGCAGATACGCAGTATTTT. Its protein is CASSQAGADTQYF.

The chain links TRBV29-1 to TRBJ2-3, with 8 bases fitting TRBD2. From germline, CDR1 is SQVTM and CDR2 ANQGSEA. The CDR3 loop spans 14 amino acids. The V segment lost 3 bases and the J segment 4 bases; nucleotides outside the gene matches: 6. The CDR3 sequence: CSVDKAGVADTQYF. In DNA, the CDR3 is TGCAGCGTTGATAAAGCGGGAGTGGCAGATACGCAGTATTTT.

This clonotype showed up many times. The chain has TRBV6-2 or TRBV6-3 and TRBJ2-2; 8 nucleotides match TRBD1. CDR3 length: 15 amino acids. Germline assignment: CDR1 MNHEY and CDR2 SVGEGT. The junction had 3 bases not matched to a gene; V was cut back by 6 bases and J by 0 bases. The CDR3 loop is CASRRTGSNTGELFF. The DNA for the CDR3 is TGTGCCAGCAGACGGACAGGGTCGAACACCGGGGAGCTGTTTTTT.

This clonotype was found many times. The CDR3 DNA is TGCAGCGTCGCGTTACAGGGGGCCAGCGAGCAGTACTTC. This codes for CSVALQGASEQYF. J is TRBJ2-7 and V is TRBV29-1; 9 bases map to TRBD1. CDR3 length: 13 amino acids. V shed 6 bases and J 6 bases; nucleotides not matched to a gene: 9. The germline V gene encodes CDR1 SQVTM and CDR2 ANQGSEA.

The chain employs TRBV20-1 and TRBJ2-7; D unresolved. V lost 7 bases and J 0 bases, leaving 10 bases between the germline ends. CDR1 DFQATT and CDR2 SNEGSKA come from the germline V gene (reference sequence). This CDR3 is 12 amino acids long. CDR3 nucleotides: TGCAGTGTCTCTACACCCTCCTACGAGCAGTACTTC. Its translation is CSVSTPSYEQYF.

This clonotype was recorded at least ten times. CDR3 DNA: TGTGCCAGCACCCGAGTCGAACTGAACACTGAAGCTTTCTTT. Translation gives CASTRVELNTEAFF. This chain links TRBV7-8 with TRBJ1-1, with no clear D. The length of the CDR3 is 14 residues. V was trimmed by 7 bases and J by 0 bases, leaving 12 bases between them. Germline CDR1 SGHVS, CDR2 FQNEAQ.

This clonotype was seen at least ten times. The CDR3 DNA sequence: TGTGCCAGCAGCTCGTTACCGGGACTAGCGGTTCTCAATGAGCAGTTCTTC. It yields the protein CASSSLPGLAVLNEQFF. The V and J genes are TRBV7-2 and TRBJ2-1, with 11 nucleotides matching TRBD2. The CDR3 covers 17 residues. Germline CDR1 reads SGHTA; CDR2 reads FQGNSA. Unmatched junction bases numbered 11, after V lost 4 bases and J lost 6 bases. The whole variable domain, filled in from reference TRBV7-2 and TRBJ2-1, reads GAGVSQSPSNKVTEKGKDVELRCDPISGHTALYWYRQSLGQGLEFLIYFQGNSAPDKSGLPSDRFSAERTGGSVSTLTIQRTQQEDSAVYLCASSSLPGLAVLNEQFFGPGTRLTVL.

The chain has TRBV19 and TRBJ2-7, with 9 bases that match TRBD2. The CDR3 is 14 amino acids. Trimming took 4 bases from V and 1 from J; bases not matched to a gene: 2. Germline CDR1 LNHDA, CDR2 SQIVND (reference sequence). CDR3 in DNA: TGTGCCAGTAGTAAGGCGGGGGGGTCCTACGAGCAGTACTTC. Its protein product is CASSKAGGSYEQYF.

This clonotype turned up a few times. The rearrangement uses TRBV28 and TRBJ2-5; D gene uncertain. V gave up 1 base and J gave up 4 bases, with 10 bases separating them. CDR3 length equals 14 residues. Germline CDR1 reads MDHEN; CDR2 reads SYDVKM. Here the CDR3 reads CASSLSGFGETQYF. As DNA, the CDR3 is TGTGCCAGCAGTTTATCAGGCTTCGGAGAGACCCAGTACTTC.

This clonotype was observed many times. This chain links TRBV7-2 with TRBJ1-2, with a weak D call TRBD1 (5 bases). The CDR3 extends over 14 amino acids. CDR1 and CDR2 (germline): SGHTA, FQGNSA. V gave up 3 bases and J gave up 3 bases, with 11 bases separating them. The CDR3 region has the DNA TGTGCCAGCAGCTTCTTTGACAGTGACTATGGCTACACCTTC. This codes for CASSFFDSDYGYTF.

The chain is built from TRBV10-3 and TRBJ1-1; TRBD1 is a possible D gene (5 bases). V lost 4 bases and J 2 bases, leaving 11 bases between the germline ends. CDR1 is ENHRY and CDR2 is SYGVKD in the germline V gene. This CDR3 contains 14 residues. CDR3 sequence: CAISGGTSNTEAFF. CDR3 in DNA: TGTGCCATCAGTGGCGGGACGTCCAACACTGAAGCTTTCTTT.

The CDR3 region is CSVGQGPEKLFF. CDR3 nucleotides: TGCAGCGTCGGACAGGGTCCTGAAAAACTGTTTTTT. V usage is TRBV29-1 and J usage is TRBJ1-4; TRBD1 matches at 8 bases. The CDR3 loop spans 12 amino acids. Trimming at V came to 6 bases and at J to 7 bases, leaving 4 bases not matched to a gene. Germline CDR1 SQVTM, CDR2 ANQGSEA.

The chain carries TRBV20-1 and TRBJ1-1, with D uncertain. With 0 bases removed from V and 3 bases from J, the gap between germline ends came to 2 bases. CDR3 size: 11 residues. Germline CDR1 DFQATT, CDR2 SNEGSKA (reference sequence). The CDR3 protein is CSARDYTEAFF. The CDR3 DNA reads TGCAGTGCTAGAGATTACACTGAAGCTTTCTTT.

This clonotype has ten or more counts. V is TRBV4-1 and J is TRBJ1-1, with D possibly being TRBD1 (5 bases). The CDR3 spans 14 residues. The germline V gene has CDR1 MGHRA and CDR2 YSYEKL. The ends were cut back, 1 base at V and 5 bases at J, with 11 bases in the middle. The CDR3, as DNA: TGCGCCAGCAGCCAAGTCACAGGAAGGACTGAAGCTTTCTTT. It specifies CASSQVTGRTEAFF.

This clonotype was found many times. The rearrangement links TRBV7-2 to TRBJ1-1; 7 bases map to TRBD1. The CDR3 contains 15 residues. Germline-derived CDR1 and CDR2 are SGHTA and FQGNSA. The trim removed 3 bases at V and 1 base at J, leaving 5 bases unmatched. CDR3 residues: CASSFAGQANTEAFF. The DNA of the CDR3 is TGTGCCAGCAGCTTCGCAGGACAGGCGAACACTGAAGCTTTCTTT.

The chain couples TRBV6-2 or TRBV6-3 to TRBJ2-5; TRBD2 agrees at 8 bases. Trimming cost V 6 bases and J 5 bases; bases outside gene matches: 8. The CDR3 extends over 14 amino acids. In germline, CDR1 is MNHEY, CDR2 SVGEGT. The CDR3 protein is CASRRAGAVETQYF. CDR3 nucleotides: TGTGCCAGCAGGAGAGCGGGAGCGGTCGAGACCCAGTACTTC.

There are many counts of this clonotype. The chain couples TRBV11-2 to TRBJ2-2, with TRBD2 matching 11 bases. There are 15 residues in the CDR3. Germline V gene lookup returns CDR1 SGHAT and CDR2 FQNNGV. The V and J ends lost 5 bases and 6 bases, in that order; junction bases with no gene match: 5. The CDR3: CASSPLAGAPGELFF. The CDR3 DNA follows: TGTGCCAGCAGCCCACTAGCGGGAGCCCCCGGGGAGCTGTTTTTT.

This clonotype appeared a few times. A clone one base away is much larger, so this may be a read error. The rearrangement uses TRBV6-6 and TRBJ1-2; TRBD1 matches 7 bases. The V and J ends lost 6 bases and 2 bases, in that order; junction bases with no gene match: 3. This CDR3 has 13 amino acids. Germline-derived CDR1 and CDR2 are MNHNY and SVGAGI (reference sequence). The CDR3 coding sequence is TGTGCCAGCAGCCAGACAGGGAACTATGGCTACACCTTC. It translates to CASSQTGNYGYTF.